Given below is one T cell receptor (beta chain) in context. The target antigen is unknown. This sample was included in a study of cytomegalovirus exposure and HLA in healthy donors. The PCR had 60 Vbeta and 13 Jbeta primers. Assay: immunoSEQ multiplex PCR; the TCRdb copy retains only in-frame clones and omits some. This repertoire shows about 240,000 clones, around 80% found once; its top ten account for about 0.47%. Study-wide points: Accurate predictions that matched the HLA-A and HLA-B alleles of most subjects were reportedly made from TCR beta sequences. Earlier analysis yielded a pattern in which most TCR beta V segments were productive about 87% or about 30% of the time. V- and J-gene trimming of TCR beta was linked (in a later analysis) to a missense DCLRE1C variant. Sequencing likely caused a cluster of highly shared sequence variants.

The source is a boy under 18 in good health and CMV-seronegative. Sequences were obtained from PBMCs.

The CDR3 region is CASSPVAGYSRDTQYF. The CDR3 region has the DNA TGTGCCAGCAGCCCAGTTGCGGGGTACAGCAGGGATACGCAGTATTTT. The chain is built from TRBV7-2 and TRBJ2-3; TRBD2 might be the D (6 bases). This CDR3 spans 16 amino acids. Trimming shortened V by 5 bases and J by 6 bases, and 21 bases separated the two germline ends. Germline CDR1 SGHTA, CDR2 FQGNSA.